This T cell receptor beta chain is from a study of human T cells and chemical hapten exposure. As for the study in general: Patients, chiefly female, had alopecia areata, totalis or universalis. Slight volume differences across pooled libraries mainly accounted for varying per-sample TCR yields.

This clonotype was found many times. Germline V CDR1 and CDR2: SGHVS, FNYEAQ. V was clipped by 5 bases and J by 5 bases, with 12 bases between them. The CDR3 totals 14 residues. As for time point: pre-sensitization, week 0. Treatment specified: therapeutic diphenylcyclopropenone sensitization with weekly scalp DPC. TCRdb called the RACE reads again in MiXCR, with one record for every CDR3 protein. The sample lists roughly 120,000 distinct CDR3 sequences; roughly 12% were seen once. The chain has TRBV7-6 and TRBJ2-2; D possibly uses TRBD1 or TRBD2 (5 bases each). This specimen was whole blood, taken in connection with sensitization to the hapten diphenylcyclopropenone (DPC). The receptor comes from a woman aged 18-30 years with alopecia areata. Some clones in this sample may be carry-over from other donors' samples. The CDR3 DNA reads TGTGCCAGCAGCCCCCTCGAGGGGACCGGGGAGCTGTTTTTT. Translating it yields CASSPLEGTGELFF.